A selection of T cell receptor beta chains follows, all from one sample in a study of CD8+ T cells in alopecia areata. Measured with immunoSEQ multiplex PCR; TCRdb has only the in-frame clones, and not every one. The sample lists 220,000 or so clones, roughly 57% seen once, with 0.45% in the top ten. Sequences were derived from CD4+ T cells sorted from blood, sampled at week 0. The receptor source for this set is a human donor with alopecia areata. Both conserved end residues are part of each CDR3.

TRBJ1-4	TRBV4-2	CASSNPDGGGREKLFF
TRBJ2-7	TRBV4-2	CASSQVKGSSSYEQYF
TRBJ1-2	TRBV23-1	CASSRQILGYGYTF
TRBJ2-7	TRBV4-1	CASSPIGTRGGYEQYF
TRBJ1-1	TRBV6-5	CASSPRTDTEAFF
TRBJ1-5	TRBV5-6	CASSLGPQGGNQPQHF
TRBJ2-1	TRBV7-3	CASSPGLTEQFF
TRBJ1-2	TRBV9	CASSAQLNRVEGYTF
TRBJ1-6	TRBV30	CAWSVRWASNTQFYSPLHF
TRBJ2-3	TRBV7-3	CASSLNGLDTQYF
TRBJ1-2	TRBV30	CAWSLDLYGYTF
TRBJ2-3	TRBV30	CAWREISGREDTQYF
TRBJ1-2	TRBV5-5	CASSYRTGSLDGYTF
TRBJ2-6	TRBV30	CAWRGGAGANVLTF
TRBJ2-3	TRBV10-3	CAIGGSTDTQYF
TRBJ2-1	TRBV27	CASRLGRYNEQFF